This passage covers 20 T cell receptor beta chains from one sample sequenced in a study of blood T cell repertoires in COVID-19. Assay used: immunoSEQ multiplex PCR; TCRdb lists only in-frame clones, some missing. The sample lists approximately 150,000 clones; around 84% were seen once. The source material was PBMCs or T cells enriched from blood (not recorded which). The receptors originated from a middle-aged man who had recovered from COVID-19.

The V call is TRBV9, the J call TRBJ2-1, with 10 bases matching TRBD1. CDR3 length: 15 amino acids. Losses at the gene ends were 3 bases for V and 6 bases for J; bases not matched to a gene: 6. CDR1 SGDLS and CDR2 YYNGEE come from the germline V gene. CDR3 in DNA: TGTGCCAGCAGCGGCCCCGGGACAGGGGTCAATGAGCAGTTCTTC. Its translation is CASSGPGTGVNEQFF.

The chain carries TRBV7-9 and TRBJ1-4; D may be TRBD1 (6 bases). This CDR3 has 16 amino acids. CDR1 SEHNR and CDR2 FQNEAQ come from the germline V gene (reference sequence). Deletions cut 4 bases from V and 0 bases from J, with 12 bases between. The CDR3 protein is CASSSSGDATNEKLFF. The CDR3 DNA follows: TGTGCCAGCAGCTCGTCAGGGGATGCAACTAATGAAAAACTGTTTTTT.

The chain couples TRBV9 to TRBJ2-1, with 9 bases identical to TRBD1. In germline, CDR1 is SGDLS, CDR2 YYNGEE. The CDR3 runs 15 residues. The V segment lost 3 bases and the J segment 5 bases; nucleotides outside the gene matches: 6. CDR3 nucleotide sequence: TGTGCCAGCAGCGGGACAGGGGTATACGACAATGAGCAGTTCTTC. Amino acids: CASSGTGVYDNEQFF.

This clone was seen a handful of times. V usage is TRBV5-1 and J usage is TRBJ2-3; TRBD1 matches 7 bases. Trimming removed 3 bases from V and 2 bases from J; junction bases left unmatched: 3. The CDR3 is 14 residues long. Per the germline V gene, CDR1 is SGHRS and CDR2 is YFSETQ. Here the CDR3 reads CASSSGQHTDTQYF. The CDR3 DNA reads TGCGCCAGCAGCTCGGGACAGCACACAGATACGCAGTATTTT.

The V gene is TRBV5-1, the J gene TRBJ1-1; maybe TRBD1 (5 bases). Germline V CDR1 and CDR2: SGHRS, YFSETQ. V gave up 7 bases and J gave up 0 bases, with 19 bases separating them. This CDR3 comprises 16 residues. Here the CDR3 DNA reads TGCGCCAGCGGTGGCAATAGCGGGGCGATGAACACTGAAGCTTTCTTT. Its translation: CASGGNSGAMNTEAFF.

The chain uses TRBV11-1 and TRBJ2-3; 10 bases map to TRBD2. V was clipped by 1 base and J by 2 bases; unmatched bases: 3. The CDR3 has 16 amino acids. The germline V gene has CDR1 SGHAT and CDR2 FQDESV (reference sequence). The CDR3 DNA reads as TGTGCCAGCAGCTTAGTAGCGGGGGGCACCACAGATACGCAGTATTTT. Amino acid sequence: CASSLVAGGTTDTQYF. Variable domain in full (rest from reference TRBV11-1 and TRBJ2-3): EAEVAQSPRYKITEKSQAVAFWCDPISGHATLYWYRQILGQGPELLVQFQDESVVDDSQLPKDRFSAERLKGVDSTLKIQPAELGDSAMYLCASSLVAGGTTDTQYFGPGTRLTVL.

This chain uses TRBV3-1 (or the pseudogene TRBV3-2) with TRBJ1-1; a weak D match, TRBD1 (6 bases). Looked up from germline, CDR1 is LGHDT and CDR2 is YNNKEL (reference sequence). V lost 4 bases and J 3 bases, leaving 12 bases between the germline ends. There are 14 residues in the CDR3. CDR3: CASSPMNRDTEAFF. The CDR3 DNA is TGTGCCAGCAGCCCTATGAACAGGGACACTGAAGCTTTCTTT.

J is TRBJ1-6 and V is TRBV19; D may be TRBD1 (6 bases). V lost 7 bases, J lost 10 bases, and 20 bases lay in between. CDR1 is LNHDA and CDR2 is SQIVND in the germline V gene (reference sequence). The CDR3 loop spans 15 amino acids. CDR3 residues: CASTDDRPLGSPLHF. CDR3 DNA: TGTGCCAGTACCGATGACAGGCCTTTAGGGTCACCCCTCCACTTT.

The CDR3 bases are TGCGCCAGCAGCGGGACTAGCGGGGAAGGAGAGACCCAGTACTTC. Residues: CASSGTSGEGETQYF. The rearrangement joins TRBV5-1 to TRBJ2-5; TRBD2 matches at 13 bases. This CDR3 is 15 amino acids long. In germline, CDR1 is SGHRS, CDR2 YFSETQ. Unmatched junction bases numbered 4, after V lost 4 bases and J lost 4 bases.

The chain carries TRBV5-3 and TRBJ1-1; D gene unclear. TRBV5-3 is given ORF status, its function remaining uncertain. There are 14 residues in the CDR3. Deletions cut 4 bases from V and 0 bases from J, with 10 bases between. In nucleotides, the CDR3 is TGTGCCAGAAGCCCGGGGAGGATGAACACTGAAGCTTTCTTT. It translates to CARSPGRMNTEAFF.

This chain uses TRBV7-2 with TRBJ1-1; D unresolved. CDR3 length: 14 amino acids. Germline CDR1 and CDR2: SGHTA and FQGNSA. Trimming removed 5 bases at V and 0 bases at J, with 10 bases between. The CDR3 loop reads CASSTEIMNTEAFF. The CDR3 DNA sequence: TGTGCCAGCAGCACGGAGATCATGAACACTGAAGCTTTCTTT.

This rearrangement joins TRBV7-9 to TRBJ1-6, with D possibly TRBD1 on 6 matching bases. The CDR3 covers 16 residues. Germline loops: CDR1 SEHNR, CDR2 FQNEAQ (reference sequence). Trimming took off 3 bases at V and 6 bases at J, with 15 bases between the two ends. The CDR3 region has the DNA TGTGCCAGCAGCTTGGTTTTGGGGGCGGGTAATTCACCCCTCCACTTT. This sequence encodes CASSLVLGAGNSPLHF.

J is TRBJ2-5 and V is TRBV30, with 10 bases fitting TRBD2. The CDR3 extends over 16 amino acids. Germline assignment: CDR1 GTSNPN and CDR2 SVGIG (reference sequence). The V and J ends lost 1 base and 3 bases, in that order; junction bases with no gene match: 8. The CDR3 DNA reads as TGTGCCTGGAGTGATCAAACTACTAGCGGGAAAGAGACCCAGTACTTC. Translation gives CAWSDQTTSGKETQYF.

The rearrangement joins TRBV19 to TRBJ2-5; TRBD1 aligns across 7 bases. The length of the CDR3 is 13 residues. J lost 2 bases, V lost 4 bases, and 1 base had no gene match. The V gene's germline CDR1 is LNHDA and CDR2 SQIVND (reference sequence). As DNA, the CDR3 is TGTGCCAGTAGTACGGGACAGCAAGAGACCCAGTACTTC. It is translated as CASSTGQQETQYF. Supplemented by reference TRBV19 and TRBJ2-5, the full variable domain reads DGGITQSPKYLFRKEGQNVTLSCEQNLNHDAMYWYRQDPGQGLRLIYYSQIVNDFQKGDIAEGYSVSREKKESFPLTVTSAQKNPTAFYLCASSTGQQETQYFGPGTRLLVL.

V usage is TRBV7-3 and J usage is TRBJ1-1; D is unresolved. The CDR3 is made up of 14 amino acids. Germline CDR1 reads SGHTA; CDR2 reads FQGTGA. Trimming stripped 0 bases from V and 1 base from J, with 6 bases between. The CDR3 region is CASSLTPRNTEAFF. CDR3 in DNA: TGTGCCAGCAGCTTAACTCCGAGGAACACTGAAGCTTTCTTT. Based on the CDR3 plus reference TRBV7-3 and TRBJ1-1, the full variable domain is GAGVSQTPSNKVTEKGKYVELRCDPISGHTALYWYRQSLGQGPEFLIYFQGTGAADDSGLPNDRFFAVRPEGSVSTLKIQRTERGDSAVYLCASSLTPRNTEAFFGQGTRLTVV.

This chain uses TRBV6-8 with TRBJ2-3, with 8 positions matching TRBD2. V trimming: 7 bases; J trimming: 4 bases; junction bases outside the gene matches: 4. CDR1 MNHGY and CDR2 SAAAGT come from the germline V gene. The CDR3 length is 13 residues. The CDR3 sequence is CASKERGPDTQYF. Written as DNA, the CDR3 is TGTGCCAGCAAAGAGCGGGGGCCAGATACGCAGTATTTT.

This clone has a single count. The CDR3 DNA is TGTGCCTGGAGTGTGGGGACAGGACTAAACGAGCAGTACTTC. Translating it yields CAWSVGTGLNEQYF. The chain employs TRBV30 and TRBJ2-7, with 8 bases identical to TRBD1. Per germline, CDR1 GTSNPN and CDR2 SVGIG (reference sequence). This CDR3 is 14 amino acids long. Trimming took 0 bases from V and 5 from J; bases not matched to a gene: 6.

This rearrangement joins TRBV30 to TRBJ2-1, with D possibly TRBD2 on 7 matching bases. CDR3 size: 17 residues. Per germline, CDR1 GTSNPN and CDR2 SVGIG (reference sequence). V lost 3 bases and J lost 0, with 18 bases in between. The CDR3, as DNA: TGTGCCTGGAGGAAGGGAGAGGGGGGGATCTCCTACAATGAGCAGTTCTTC. It codes for CAWRKGEGGISYNEQFF.

The chain uses TRBV7-3 and TRBJ2-2, with TRBD1 identical over 8 bases. With V trimmed by 7 bases and J by 6 bases, 7 bases remained unmatched. The CDR3 runs to 14 residues. CDR1 and CDR2 from the germline V gene are SGHTA and FQGTGA. Here the CDR3 DNA reads TGTGCCAGCAAACAGGGGGGCGAGGCCGGGGAGCTGTTTTTT. It encodes CASKQGGEAGELFF.

The genes are TRBV9 and TRBJ1-1, with a possible D match to TRBD1 (6 bases). Germline CDR1 SGDLS, CDR2 YYNGEE. V was clipped by 4 bases and J by 5 bases, with 15 bases between them. CDR3 length equals 14 residues. CDR3 bases: TGTGCCAGCAGCCCCCACAGGGCGCTGACTGAAGCTTTCTTT. Translated: CASSPHRALTEAFF. Full variable domain (missing parts from reference TRBV9 and TRBJ1-1): DSGVTQTPKHLITATGQRVTLRCSPRSGDLSVYWYQQSLDQGLQFLIQYYNGEERAKGNILERFSAQQFPDLHSELNLSSLELGDSALYFCASSPHRALTEAFFGQGTRLTVV.